A single T cell receptor (beta chain) is shown here with its context. Libraries were prepared by immunoSEQ multiplex PCR; TCRdb keeps only in-frame clonotypes and omits some of them. The data hold about 1.1 million clones, with roughly 77% observed a single time. There are 15 residues in the CDR3. Unmatched junction bases numbered 3, after V lost 2 bases and J lost 2 bases. Germline CDR1 and CDR2: SGHDT and YYEEEE. The record originates from a study of shared clonotypes between healthy human individuals. Splitting the CD4+ cells yielded a CD45RA+ naive subset and a CD45RA-negative memory subset. The specimen was memory CD4+ T cells from PBMCs. As for subset: CD45RA-negative fraction. V gene TRBV5-6 combines with J gene TRBJ2-2; 7 bases are shared with TRBD2. The TCR was taken from a man aged 18-30 years in good health. Some clones in this sample may be carry-over from other donors' samples. Written as DNA, the CDR3 is TGTGCCAGCAGCTTCGGGACTACAAACACCGGGGAGCTGTTTTTT. Translating it yields CASSFGTTNTGELFF. Together with reference TRBV5-6 and TRBJ2-2, the CDR3 gives the full variable domain: DAGVTQSPTHLIKTRGQQVTLRCSPKSGHDTVSWYQQALGQGPQFIFQYYEEEERQRGNFPDRFSGHQFPNYSSELNVNALLLGDSALYLCASSFGTTNTGELFFGEGSRLTVL.